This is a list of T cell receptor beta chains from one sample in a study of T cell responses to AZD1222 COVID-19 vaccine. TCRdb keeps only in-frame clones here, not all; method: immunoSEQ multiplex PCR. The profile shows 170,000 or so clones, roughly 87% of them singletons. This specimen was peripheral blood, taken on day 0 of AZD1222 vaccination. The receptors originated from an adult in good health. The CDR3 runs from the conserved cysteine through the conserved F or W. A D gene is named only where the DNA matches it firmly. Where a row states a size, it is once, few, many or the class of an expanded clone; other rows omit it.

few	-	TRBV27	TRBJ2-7	CASSLWQGGYEQYF	TGTGCCAGCAGTTTATGGCAGGGGGGCTACGAGCAGTACTTC
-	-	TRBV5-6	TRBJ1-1	CASSLAVPSVEAFF	TGTGCCAGCAGCTTGGCCGTTCCCTCAGTCGAAGCTTTCTTT
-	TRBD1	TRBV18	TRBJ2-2	CASSPRIWDRGQTGELFF	TGTGCCAGCTCCCCAAGGATTTGGGACAGGGGGCAAACCGGGGAGCTGTTTTTT
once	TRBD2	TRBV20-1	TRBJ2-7	CSASSSRLAGEGEQYF	TGCAGTGCTAGTTCCTCTAGACTAGCGGGAGAGGGCGAGCAGTACTTC
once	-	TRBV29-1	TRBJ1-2	CSVEGRALNYGYTF	TGCAGCGTTGAGGGCAGAGCTCTTAACTATGGCTACACCTTC
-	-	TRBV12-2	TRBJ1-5	CASRLEGTAPDNQPQHF	TGTGCAAGTCGCTTAGAGGGTACAGCGCCGGACAATCAGCCCCAGCATTTT
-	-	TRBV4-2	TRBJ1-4	CASSARGEDEKLFF	TGTGCCAGCAGTGCTAGGGGAGAGGATGAAAAACTGTTTTTT
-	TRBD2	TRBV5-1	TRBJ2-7	CASSLGLAGGPAAYEQYF	TGCGCCAGCAGCCTCGGACTAGCGGGAGGCCCAGCCGCCTACGAGCAGTACTTC
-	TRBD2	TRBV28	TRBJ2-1	CASRPGGTSVGNEQFF	TGTGCCAGCAGGCCCGGTGGGACTAGCGTAGGTAATGAGCAGTTCTTC
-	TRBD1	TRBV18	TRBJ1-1	CASSSLGQVNTEAFF	TGTGCCAGCTCTTCGTTGGGACAGGTGAACACTGAAGCTTTCTTT
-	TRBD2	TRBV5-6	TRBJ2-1	CASLYSGKNPNEQFF	TGTGCCAGCCTGTATAGCGGGAAGAATCCCAATGAGCAGTTCTTC
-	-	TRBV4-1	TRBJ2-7	CASSQTGNYEQYF	TGCGCCAGCAGCCAAACTGGTAACTACGAGCAGTACTTC
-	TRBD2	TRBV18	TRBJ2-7	CASSPPSGRDYEQYF	TGTGCCAGCTCACCCCCGAGCGGGAGAGACTACGAGCAGTACTTC
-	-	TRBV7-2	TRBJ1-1	CASSPGVPLEAFF	TGTGCCAGCAGCCCTGGAGTACCCCTTGAAGCTTTCTTT
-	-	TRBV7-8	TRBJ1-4	CASSPQEGQDEKLFF	TGTGCCAGCAGCCCCCAGGAGGGGCAGGATGAAAAACTGTTTTTT
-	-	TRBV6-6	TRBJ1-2	CASSYGGGVDGYTF	TGTGCCAGCAGTTATGGGGGAGGGGTGGATGGCTACACCTTC
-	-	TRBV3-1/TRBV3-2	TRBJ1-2	CASSPLGLDGAYGYTF	TGTGCCAGCAGCCCCCTTGGACTGGACGGGGCGTATGGCTACACCTTC
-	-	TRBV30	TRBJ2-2	CAWAGSTGELFF	TGTGCCTGGGCGGGAAGTACCGGGGAGCTGTTTTTT
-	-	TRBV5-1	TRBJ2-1	CASSLVDQAYNEQFF	TGCGCCAGCAGCTTGGTGGACCAGGCCTACAATGAGCAGTTCTTC
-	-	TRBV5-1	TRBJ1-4	CASSLGARTANEKLFF	TGCGCCAGCAGCTTAGGTGCAAGGACAGCTAATGAAAAACTGTTTTTT
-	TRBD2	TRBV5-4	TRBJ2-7	CASSQWTSGHTYEQYF	TGTGCCAGCAGCCAATGGACTAGCGGGCACACCTACGAGCAGTACTTC
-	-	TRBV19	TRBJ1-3	CASSIGGGTGNTIYF	TGTGCCAGTAGTATAGGAGGAGGGACCGGAAACACCATATATTTT
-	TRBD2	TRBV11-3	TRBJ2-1	CASSSRLAGSDEQFF	TGTGCCAGCAGCTCCCGACTAGCGGGAAGCGATGAGCAGTTCTTC
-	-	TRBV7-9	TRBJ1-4	CASSLSVTNEKLFF	TGTGCCAGCAGCTTGTCTGTGACTAATGAAAAACTGTTTTTT
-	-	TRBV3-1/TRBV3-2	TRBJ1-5	CASSVRRSNQPQHF	TGTGCCAGCAGCGTTCGGAGGAGCAATCAGCCCCAGCATTTT
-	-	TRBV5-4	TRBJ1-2	CASSSGPPYYGYTF	TGTGCCAGCAGCTCGGGCCCTCCGTACTATGGCTACACCTTC
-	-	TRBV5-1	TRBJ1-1	CASSLWTGQKVGTEAFF	TGCGCCAGCAGCTTGTGGACCGGGCAGAAGGTCGGGACTGAAGCTTTCTTT
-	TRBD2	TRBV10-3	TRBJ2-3	CAISALGLAGGLTDTQYF	TGTGCCATCAGTGCATTAGGACTAGCGGGAGGATTAACAGATACGCAGTATTTT
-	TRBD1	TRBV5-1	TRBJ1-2	CASSLTAGGFDVSYGYTF	TGCGCCAGCAGCTTGACCGCAGGGGGCTTCGACGTTTCCTATGGCTACACCTTC
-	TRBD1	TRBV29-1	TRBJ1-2	CSVVSRGLVYGYTF	TGCAGCGTTGTAAGCAGGGGGCTCGTCTATGGCTACACCTTC
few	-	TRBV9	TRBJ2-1	CASSDRPRSPVGHSSYNEQFF	TGTGCCAGCAGCGACCGCCCCCGTTCGCCGGTTGGACATAGCTCCTACAATGAGCAGTTCTTC
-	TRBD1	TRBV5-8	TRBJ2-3	CASSSTGSATDTQYF	TGTGCCAGCAGCTCGACAGGGTCTGCCACAGATACGCAGTATTTT
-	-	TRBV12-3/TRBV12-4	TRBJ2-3	CASSPTRTASLYF	TGTGCCAGCAGTCCAACCCGGACGGCCAGTCTTTATTTT
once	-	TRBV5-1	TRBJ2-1	CASSSNSLWGFNEQFF	TGCGCCAGCAGTTCAAACTCACTATGGGGGTTCAATGAGCAGTTCTTC
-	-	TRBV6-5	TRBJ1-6	CASSYTTGSNSPLHF	TGTGCCAGCAGTTACACGACGGGTAGTAATTCACCCCTCCACTTT
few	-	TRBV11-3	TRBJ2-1	CASSLQGTATEQFF	TGTGCCAGCAGCTTGCAGGGGACCGCTACTGAGCAGTTCTTC
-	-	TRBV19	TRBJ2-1	CASSIFAGSYNEQFF	TGTGCCAGTAGTATTTTCGCGGGCTCCTACAATGAGCAGTTCTTC
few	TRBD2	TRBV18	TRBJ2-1	CASSLTSGSGSAEQFF	TGTGCCAGCTCACTTACTAGCGGGAGTGGATCCGCTGAGCAGTTCTTC
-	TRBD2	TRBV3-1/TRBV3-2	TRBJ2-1	CASSQAGTSGILTPYNEQFF	TGTGCCAGCAGCCAAGCCGGGACTAGCGGGATACTAACACCCTACAATGAGCAGTTCTTC
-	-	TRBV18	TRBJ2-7	CASSPPIVQGTLEQYF	TGTGCCAGCTCACCACCGATCGTTCAGGGAACCCTCGAGCAGTACTTC
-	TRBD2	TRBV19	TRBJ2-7	CASSALAGVNEQYF	TGTGCCAGTAGTGCCCTAGCGGGAGTGAACGAGCAGTACTTC
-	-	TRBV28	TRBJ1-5	CASSAGGNNQPQHF	TGTGCCAGCAGCGCCGGAGGAAATAATCAGCCCCAGCATTTT
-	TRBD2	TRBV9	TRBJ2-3	CASSSGTSGQDTDTQYF	TGTGCCAGCAGCTCCGGGACTAGCGGGCAGGACACAGATACGCAGTATTTT